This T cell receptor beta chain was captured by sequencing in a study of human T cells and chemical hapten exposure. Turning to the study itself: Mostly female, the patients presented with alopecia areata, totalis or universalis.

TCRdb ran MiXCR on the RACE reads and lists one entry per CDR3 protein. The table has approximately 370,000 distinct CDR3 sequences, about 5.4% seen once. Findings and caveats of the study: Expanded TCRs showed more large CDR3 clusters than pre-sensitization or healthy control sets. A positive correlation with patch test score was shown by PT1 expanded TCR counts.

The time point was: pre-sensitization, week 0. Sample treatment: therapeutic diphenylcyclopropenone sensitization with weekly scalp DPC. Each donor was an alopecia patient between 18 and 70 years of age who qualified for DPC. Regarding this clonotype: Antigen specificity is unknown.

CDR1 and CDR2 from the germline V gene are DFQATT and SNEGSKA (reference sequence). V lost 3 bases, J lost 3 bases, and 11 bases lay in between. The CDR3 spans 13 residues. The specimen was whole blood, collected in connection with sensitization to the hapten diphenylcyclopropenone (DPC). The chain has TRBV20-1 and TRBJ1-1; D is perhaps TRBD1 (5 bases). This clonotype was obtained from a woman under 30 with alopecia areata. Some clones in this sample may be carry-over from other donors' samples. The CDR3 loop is CSASSRADTEAFF. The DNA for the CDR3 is TGCAGTGCTAGTTCCAGGGCCGACACTGAAGCTTTCTTT.